The 18 T cell receptor beta chains below all came from one sample that was sequenced in a study of OX40 agonist ivuxolimab in advanced cancers. Repertoires were generated with immunoSEQ multiplex PCR, while TCRdb's copy carries only in-frame clones and drops some. The sample holds under 65,000 clones, around 90% seen once. This specimen consisted of CD4+ or CD8+ T cells sorted from blood, obtained in a trial of the OX40 agonist ivuxolimab. Receptors originate from an adult with an advanced solid tumor such as melanoma, head and neck, liver or kidney cancer.

The gene calls are TRBV18 and TRBJ1-2, with 11 bases aligning to TRBD1. The trim removed 3 bases at V and 7 bases at J, leaving 4 bases unmatched. The CDR3 contains 14 residues. CDR1 KGHSH and CDR2 LQKENI come from the germline V gene. CDR3 sequence reads: CASSPGTGGSGYTF. The CDR3 region has the DNA TGTGCCAGCTCACCGGGGACAGGGGGAAGTGGCTACACCTTC.

The CDR3 loop is CASSPNQETQYF. DNA for the CDR3: TGTGCCAGCTCACCAAATCAAGAGACCCAGTACTTC. The chain couples TRBV18 to TRBJ2-5; D remains ambiguous. This CDR3 has 12 amino acids. V lost 2 bases and J lost 2, with 3 bases in between. Germline V gives CDR1 KGHSH, CDR2 LQKENI.

As concerns this clone: Germline and junction disagree at one end, which may indicate a read error. The V gene is TRBV29-1, the J gene TRBJ2-7, with 7 bases that match TRBD2. Germline V gene lookup returns CDR1 SQVTM and CDR2 ANQGSEA. CDR3 size: 13 residues. CDR3 bases: TGCAGCGTTGACATGGGGGGAGCCGGGGGGTCGAGCTTC. Its translation: CSVDMGGAGGSSF.

This chain links TRBV5-1 with TRBJ2-7; D is perhaps TRBD2 (5 bases). V lost 4 bases, J lost 5 bases, and 22 bases lay in between. Germline V gene lookup returns CDR1 SGHRS and CDR2 YFSETQ. The CDR3 has 16 amino acids. The CDR3 DNA reads TGCGCCAGCAGCCCCACGGCCCGGGGAAGCTTGGACGAGCAGTACTTC. Protein product: CASSPTARGSLDEQYF.

CDR3 region: CASSFIITSGSYNEQFF. The CDR3 nucleotides read TGCGCCAGCAGCTTTATTATTACTAGCGGGAGCTACAATGAGCAGTTCTTC. The chain couples TRBV5-1 to TRBJ2-1; 11 nucleotides align to TRBD2. With 2 bases clipped from V and 3 bases from J, the junction kept 7 bases outside the gene matches. This CDR3 has 17 residues. Germline V CDR1 and CDR2: SGHRS, YFSETQ.

The chain links TRBV7-2 to TRBJ2-1; 11 bases agree with TRBD2. This CDR3 has 15 residues. Unmatched junction bases numbered 4, after V lost 4 bases and J lost 5 bases. CDR1 is SGHTA, CDR2 FQGNSA, per germline. The CDR3 nucleotides are TGTGCCAGCAGCTCGAAGACTAGCGGGAACAATGAGCAGTTCTTC. Its protein is CASSSKTSGNNEQFF.

A few counts support this clone. The chain carries TRBV6-1 and TRBJ2-1, with 11 bases that match TRBD1. Per the germline V gene, CDR1 is MNHNS and CDR2 is SASEGT. V was pared by 4 bases and J by 8 bases, with 7 bases of the junction left unmatched. The CDR3 has 15 residues. As DNA, the CDR3 is TGTGCCAGCAGTGCACCGGGACAGGGGGAGTATGAGCAGTTCTTC. It is translated as CASSAPGQGEYEQFF.

This chain links TRBV18 with TRBJ2-7; maybe TRBD2 (5 bases). The CDR3 extends over 15 amino acids. Germline V gene lookup returns CDR1 KGHSH and CDR2 LQKENI. V was cut by 3 bases and J by 7 bases, with 19 bases left in between. CDR3 loop: CASSPSGLNTEEQYF. As DNA, the CDR3 is TGTGCCAGCTCACCCTCCGGACTTAATACGGAAGAGCAGTACTTC.

The chain joins TRBV30 to TRBJ1-1; D ambiguous. The CDR3 sequence is 14 residues long. Trimming removed 0 bases from V and 0 bases from J, with 8 bases in between. Germline assignment: CDR1 GTSNPN and CDR2 SVGIG (reference sequence). CDR3 amino acids: CAWSVQQLNTEAFF. The CDR3 bases are TGTGCCTGGAGTGTACAGCAGTTGAACACTGAAGCTTTCTTT.

J is TRBJ2-1 and V is TRBV7-8; maybe TRBD2 (5 bases). Germline V gene data show CDR1 as SGHVS and CDR2 as FQNEAQ. The CDR3 totals 16 residues. V gave up 2 bases and J gave up 7 bases, with 18 bases separating them. The CDR3: CASSLSLLASGNEQFF. The CDR3 DNA reads as TGTGCCAGCAGCTTAAGTCTTTTAGCGTCTGGTAATGAGCAGTTCTTC.

The chain is built from TRBV28 and TRBJ2-5, with unresolved D. V was shortened by 9 bases and J by 6 bases, with 14 bases between the two germline ends. Germline assignment: CDR1 MDHEN and CDR2 SYDVKM. The CDR3 sequence is 12 residues long. The CDR3 is CASGVIQKTQYF. The CDR3, as DNA: TGTGCCAGTGGGGTTATACAAAAGACCCAGTACTTC.

This clone turned up a few times. The chain couples TRBV2 to TRBJ2-7; the D is unclear. The length of the CDR3 is 12 residues. Deletions cut 7 bases from V and 4 bases from J, with 11 bases between. Germline V gene data show CDR1 as SNHLY and CDR2 as FYNNEI. CDR3 DNA: TGTGCCAGCACCCTAAACCAATACGAGCAGTACTTC. Protein product: CASTLNQYEQYF.

The chain links TRBV5-1 to TRBJ2-1; TRBD2 is a possible D gene (5 bases). Germline assignment: CDR1 SGHRS and CDR2 YFSETQ. Deletions cut 1 base from V and 5 bases from J, with 22 bases between. The CDR3 totals 18 residues. The CDR3 is CASSLMFRDPQAHNEQFF. The CDR3 bases are TGCGCCAGCAGCTTGATGTTTCGGGATCCCCAGGCCCACAATGAGCAGTTCTTC.

This clone turned up a few times. V gene TRBV9 combines with J gene TRBJ1-1; the D gene is possibly TRBD1 (5 bases). Trimming stripped 3 bases from V and 7 bases from J, with 16 bases between. The CDR3 has 14 residues. Germline V gives CDR1 SGDLS, CDR2 YYNGEE. CDR3 nucleotide sequence: TGTGCCAGCAGCGCGACCCTCGAGGGGAGTGAAGCTTTCTTT. Translation: CASSATLEGSEAFF.

This rearrangement joins TRBV2 to TRBJ2-5; 7 bases fit TRBD1. TRBJ2-7 matches the DNA end more closely, so the J call is doubtful. The CDR3 has 15 amino acids. Per the germline V gene, CDR1 is SNHLY and CDR2 is FYNNEI. This CDR3 is CASRGRQGSSYEQYF. CDR3 coding DNA: TGTGCCAGCAGAGGAAGACAGGGCAGTTCCTACGAGCAGTACTTC.

The V gene is TRBV7-2, the J gene TRBJ2-7, with D uncertain. Deletions cut 5 bases from V and 7 bases from J, with 9 bases between. This CDR3 contains 11 residues. Germline V gene data show CDR1 as SGHTA and CDR2 as FQGNSA. The CDR3 spells CASSRRLEQYF. The CDR3 DNA sequence: TGTGCCAGCAGCCGACGACTTGAGCAGTACTTC. The variable domain in full, with the rest retrieved from reference TRBV7-2 and TRBJ2-7, is GAGVSQSPSNKVTEKGKDVELRCDPISGHTALYWYRQSLGQGLEFLIYFQGNSAPDKSGLPSDRFSAERTGGSVSTLTIQRTQQEDSAVYLCASSRRLEQYFGPGTRLTVT.

The chain carries TRBV7-2 and TRBJ2-7, with 7 bases identical to TRBD1. The V and J ends lost 1 base and 4 bases, in that order; junction bases with no gene match: 4. CDR1 is SGHTA and CDR2 is FQGNSA in the germline V gene. CDR3 length: 14 amino acids. Here the CDR3 reads CASSLGQDRYEQYF. The DNA of the CDR3 is TGTGCCAGCAGCTTAGGACAGGACAGGTACGAGCAGTACTTC. Using reference TRBV7-2 and TRBJ2-7 for the parts outside the CDR3, the full variable domain is GAGVSQSPSNKVTEKGKDVELRCDPISGHTALYWYRQSLGQGLEFLIYFQGNSAPDKSGLPSDRFSAERTGGSVSTLTIQRTQQEDSAVYLCASSLGQDRYEQYFGPGTRLTVT.

The chain combines TRBV4-3 with TRBJ2-7; D assignment may be TRBD1 or TRBD2 (5 bases each). V lost 0 bases, J lost 7 bases, and 13 bases lay in between. Germline CDR1 is LGHNA and CDR2 is YSLEER. The CDR3 length is 14 residues. CDR3 in DNA: TGCGCCAGCAGCCAAGATACGGGACGGCAGGAGCAGTACTTC. Protein sequence: CASSQDTGRQEQYF.